This TCR beta chain originates from a study of shared clonotypes between healthy human individuals. TCRdb keeps only in-frame clones here, not all; method: immunoSEQ multiplex PCR. This table has some 2.1 million clones, 85% to 95% appearing once. V dropped 2 bases and J dropped 5; count of bases not matched to a gene: 4. Germline values: CDR1 SGHRS, CDR2 YFSETQ. The CDR3 covers 15 residues. The sequence derives from a young man in good health. The source material was naive CD4+ T cells sorted from blood. The subset: CD45RA+ positively selected. The rearrangement uses TRBV5-1 and TRBJ2-1, with TRBD2 identical over 10 bases. The CDR3, as DNA: TGCGCCAGCAGCTTCGGGACTAGCGTCGACAATGAGCAGTTCTTC. Translating it yields CASSFGTSVDNEQFF.